The 27 T cell receptor beta chains reported below all come from one sample, sequenced in a study of PD-1 blockade in mismatch repair-deficient tumors. The data were produced by immunoSEQ multiplex PCR, yet TCRdb's version contains in-frame clones alone and is incomplete. The sample carries more than 15,000 clones, roughly 80% recorded once. Specimen: PBMCs, collected 4 weeks after starting pembrolizumab. These receptors all come from an adult with mismatch repair-deficient cancer.

The chain recombines TRBV6-5 with TRBJ1-1; D perhaps matches TRBD1 (5 bases). The germline V gene has CDR1 MNHEY and CDR2 SVGAGI. There are 14 residues in the CDR3. Trimming took off 6 bases at V and 1 base at J, with 12 bases between the two ends. The CDR3 nucleotides are TGTGCCAGCAGACTACAGGCCTCGAACACTGAAGCTTTCTTT. This encodes CASRLQASNTEAFF.

The chain recombines TRBV5-1 with TRBJ1-2; D unclear. The ends were cut back, 4 bases at V and 4 bases at J, with 14 bases in the middle. The CDR3 runs to 14 residues. Germline V gene sequence: CDR1 SGHRS, CDR2 YFSETQ. The CDR3: CASSLGQEGYGYTF. The CDR3 bases are TGCGCCAGCAGCCTGGGTCAGGAGGGCTATGGCTACACCTTC.

The CDR3 loop reads CASSLQSTDTQYF. The CDR3 DNA reads TGTGCCAGCAGTTTACAGAGCACAGATACGCAGTATTTT. The V call is TRBV7-3, the J call TRBJ2-3; D not certain. Germline V gene data show CDR1 as SGHTA and CDR2 as FQGTGA. The ends were cut back, 6 bases at V and 0 bases at J, with 7 bases in the middle. The CDR3 has 13 amino acids.

V gene TRBV9 combines with J gene TRBJ2-3; 12 nucleotides match TRBD2. Germline-derived CDR1 and CDR2 are SGDLS and YYNGEE. The CDR3 extends over 17 amino acids. J was trimmed by 5 bases and V by 0 bases; bases with no gene match: 7. The CDR3 DNA reads TGTGCCAGCAGCGTAGGGGCTAGCGGGAGGGCCGGAGATACGCAGTATTTT. This sequence encodes CASSVGASGRAGDTQYF.

The chain links TRBV5-1 to TRBJ2-7, with TRBD2 matching 11 bases. This CDR3 region has 15 residues. Per germline, CDR1 SGHRS and CDR2 YFSETQ. The ends lost 3 bases at V and 2 bases at J; junction bases unmatched: 4. The CDR3 region has the DNA TGCGCCAGCAGCTCCATAGCGGGAGGGACCTACGAGCAGTACTTC. Translation gives CASSSIAGGTYEQYF. Full variable domain (rest looked up from reference TRBV5-1 and TRBJ2-7): KAGVTQTPRYLIKTRGQQVTLSCSPISGHRSVSWYQQTPGQGLQFLFEYFSETQRNKGNFPGRFSGRQFSNSRSEMNVSTLELGDSALYLCASSSIAGGTYEQYFGPGTRLTVT.

The chain employs TRBV5-1 and TRBJ2-7; TRBD1 matches 9 bases. Trimming cost V 1 base and J 4 bases; bases outside gene matches: 6. The CDR3 loop spans 15 amino acids. In germline, CDR1 is SGHRS, CDR2 YFSETQ. CDR3: CASSLYGTGPYEQYF. In DNA, the CDR3 is TGCGCCAGCAGCTTGTATGGGACAGGGCCATACGAGCAGTACTTC.

CDR3 in DNA: TGCGCCAGTACAGGGCGAACCTGGGGTGGGGCCAACGTCCTGACTTTC. It translates to CASTGRTWGGANVLTF. The V gene is TRBV5-1, the J gene TRBJ2-6; D perhaps matches TRBD1 (6 bases). Trimming left V 8 bases short and J 3 bases short, with 18 bases between. The germline CDR1 and CDR2 sequences are SGHRS and YFSETQ. There are 16 residues in the CDR3.

The rearrangement links TRBV9 to TRBJ2-3; 11 bases are a match to TRBD2. V gave up 4 bases and J gave up 4 bases; unmatched junction bases: 17. Per germline, CDR1 SGDLS and CDR2 YYNGEE. This CDR3 has 19 residues. DNA of the CDR3: TGTGCCAGCAGCCCAGGGCGGGGGACTAGCGGAGACGGAGCAGATACGCAGTATTTT. Protein: CASSPGRGTSGDGADTQYF.

J is TRBJ2-5 and V is TRBV6-5; 9 bases map to TRBD2. CDR1 is MNHEY, CDR2 SVGAGI, per germline. This CDR3 is 15 amino acids long. V gave up 4 bases and J gave up 3 bases; unmatched junction bases: 6. The CDR3 reads CASSSVAGGEETQYF. CDR3 nucleotides: TGTGCCAGCAGTTCTGTTGCGGGAGGGGAAGAGACCCAGTACTTC.

This sequence joins TRBV28 and TRBJ2-5; 7 nucleotides line up with TRBD2. The J segment lost 6 bases and the V segment lost 5 bases, leaving 9 bases of the junction unmatched. This CDR3 is built from 14 residues. Germline V gene data show CDR1 as MDHEN and CDR2 as SYDVKM. Written as DNA, the CDR3 is TGTGCCAGCAGTCGGCGCCTGGGGGGGAAGACCCAGTACTTC. This translates into CASSRRLGGKTQYF.

V usage is TRBV11-2 and J usage is TRBJ2-1, with D unresolved. Trimming cost V 4 bases and J 9 bases, with 22 bases left between them. The germline V gene encodes CDR1 SGHAT and CDR2 FQNNGV. CDR3 length: 16 residues. CDR3 nucleotides: TGTGCCAGCAGCTCCCTTAGATATCACAGATATTTTGAGCAGTTCTTC. Translation: CASSSLRYHRYFEQFF.

This chain uses TRBV2 with TRBJ1-1; 9 nucleotides line up with TRBD1. V shed 6 bases and J 1 base; nucleotides not matched to a gene: 6. Germline-derived CDR1 and CDR2 are SNHLY and FYNNEI. CDR3 length equals 15 residues. CDR3 sequence reads: CASSARQGGNTEAFF. DNA of the CDR3: TGTGCCAGCAGCGCTAGACAGGGGGGGAACACTGAAGCTTTCTTT.

This chain joins TRBV2 and TRBJ2-7; TRBD2 aligns across 9 bases. This CDR3 region has 18 residues. Germline V gene sequence: CDR1 SNHLY, CDR2 FYNNEI. V was clipped by 4 bases and J by 5 bases; unmatched bases: 18. CDR3 nucleotides: TGTGCCAGCAGTGCGGCGAGTAGCGGGAGAGTGCTATCGGACGAGCAGTACTTC. Amino acid sequence: CASSAASSGRVLSDEQYF.

This clone was seen only a few times. This chain uses TRBV25-1 with TRBJ2-7; 7 nucleotides match TRBD1. V shed 6 bases, J shed 3 bases, and the junction held 5 bases outside the gene matches. This CDR3 has 13 residues. The germline gives CDR1 MGHDK, CDR2 SYGVNS. For the CDR3, the DNA is TGTGCCAGCAGCCCAGGGGGTAACTACGAGCAGTACTTC. Encoded protein: CASSPGGNYEQYF.

The chain links TRBV19 to TRBJ2-7; a weak D match, TRBD1 (5 bases). Looked up from germline, CDR1 is LNHDA and CDR2 is SQIVND (reference sequence). The CDR3 consists of 13 residues. The germline V and J ends were trimmed by 3 bases and 5 bases, with 11 bases remaining between them. The CDR3 bases are TGTGCCAGTAGTATTCAGGGTAGGCACGAGCAGTACTTC. It specifies CASSIQGRHEQYF.

This chain joins TRBV5-6 and TRBJ2-1; 12 nucleotides line up with TRBD2. Losses at the gene ends were 0 bases for V and 7 bases for J; bases not matched to a gene: 8. Germline V gives CDR1 SGHDT, CDR2 YYEEEE. The CDR3 contains 17 residues. CDR3 sequence (DNA): TGTGCCAGCAGCTTGGCCGGGGGACTAGCGGGCAGGAATGAGCAGTTCTTC. Its translation: CASSLAGGLAGRNEQFF.

The chain is built from TRBV5-1 and TRBJ1-2, with 9 bases identical to TRBD1. The V segment lost 0 bases and the J segment 6 bases; nucleotides outside the gene matches: 9. The CDR3 consists of 16 residues. CDR1 SGHRS and CDR2 YFSETQ come from the germline V gene. For the CDR3, the DNA is TGCGCCAGCAGCTTGGGCACAGGGGGCCAAAGGGATGGCTACACCTTC. Its translation is CASSLGTGGQRDGYTF.

V is TRBV29-1 and J is TRBJ1-1; D may be TRBD1 (5 bases). Germline assignment: CDR1 SQVTM and CDR2 ANQGSEA. Trimming removed 6 bases at V and 4 bases at J, with 18 bases between. This CDR3 has 14 amino acids. CDR3 in DNA: TGCAGCGTCGGAGCGGGGGAGGGCGGCACTGAAGCTTTCTTT. Encoded protein: CSVGAGEGGTEAFF.

This chain links TRBV7-3 with TRBJ1-1; TRBD1 matches 7 bases. Per the germline V gene, CDR1 is SGHTA and CDR2 is FQGTGA. V was clipped by 6 bases and J by 2 bases; unmatched bases: 3. The CDR3 is 13 residues long. This CDR3 is CASRGQQNTEAFF. CDR3 sequence (DNA): TGTGCCAGCAGGGGACAGCAAAACACTGAAGCTTTCTTT.

The chain carries TRBV19 and TRBJ2-2; D gene ambiguous. Germline V gives CDR1 LNHDA, CDR2 SQIVND (reference sequence). V was clipped by 10 bases and J by 0 bases, with 18 bases between them. This CDR3 has 16 amino acids. CDR3 protein: CAIRLTASSNTGELFF. The CDR3 bases are TGTGCCATCAGACTTACGGCGTCTTCGAACACCGGGGAGCTGTTTTTT.

This chain connects TRBV13 to TRBJ2-3; 10 bases match TRBD2. V lost 3 bases to trimming and J lost 4 bases; unmatched junction nucleotides: 4. This CDR3 region has 15 residues. CDR1 and CDR2 from the germline V gene are PRHDT and FYEKMQ (reference sequence). The CDR3 here is CASSFLAGDPDTQYF. The CDR3 DNA reads as TGTGCCAGCAGCTTTCTAGCGGGAGACCCAGATACGCAGTATTTT.

The chain joins TRBV28 to TRBJ2-1; TRBD2 matches 7 bases. Germline V CDR1 and CDR2: MDHEN, SYDVKM. CDR3 length: 17 residues. The V gene end was trimmed by 2 bases and the J gene end by 0 bases; junction bases not matched to a gene: 7. The CDR3 nucleotides read TGTGCCAGCAGTTTAAGCGGGGCCATTAGCTCCTACAATGAGCAGTTCTTC. Translated, it gives CASSLSGAISSYNEQFF.

CDR3 bases: TGCGCCAGCAGCTTGGATGGGCCAGGGGGGAGTACTGAAGCTTTCTTT. Its protein product is CASSLDGPGGSTEAFF. This chain uses TRBV5-1 with TRBJ1-1, with 7 bases that match TRBD1. Losses at the gene ends were 0 bases for V and 5 bases for J; bases not matched to a gene: 10. CDR3 size: 16 residues. In germline, CDR1 is SGHRS, CDR2 YFSETQ.

V and J are TRBV28 and TRBJ1-1; possible D gene TRBD1, 6 bases. The V end was cut by 7 bases, the J end by 5 bases, with 26 bases between. This CDR3 is 17 amino acids long. In germline, CDR1 is MDHEN, CDR2 SYDVKM. As DNA, the CDR3 is TGTGCCAGCATCCCTCCTGGGGGGCGGGGGGCGAGGACTGAAGCTTTCTTT. This codes for CASIPPGGRGARTEAFF.

The rearrangement links TRBV7-3 to TRBJ2-1, with D possibly TRBD2 on 5 matching bases. CDR3 length equals 13 residues. The V end lost 1 base, the J end lost 9 bases, and 10 bases lay between the germline ends. Germline V lookup: CDR1 SGHTA, CDR2 FQGTGA. This CDR3 reads CASSLIVGGEQFF. Here the CDR3 DNA reads TGTGCCAGCAGCTTAATTGTTGGAGGTGAGCAGTTCTTC.

The chain employs TRBV9 and TRBJ1-2; 8 nucleotides align to TRBD1. Unmatched junction bases numbered 7, after V lost 3 bases and J lost 6 bases. The CDR3 length is 14 residues. CDR1 SGDLS and CDR2 YYNGEE come from the germline V gene. CDR3 in DNA: TGTGCCAGCAGCGCATTCGGACAGGGAAATGGCTACACCTTC. Protein: CASSAFGQGNGYTF.

The chain recombines TRBV30 with TRBJ1-1; the D is unclear. V was shortened by 2 bases and J by 7 bases, with 14 bases between the two germline ends. This CDR3 has 13 residues. CDR1 GTSNPN and CDR2 SVGIG come from the germline V gene (reference sequence). CDR3 sequence: CAWSWRRRIEAFF. CDR3 sequence (DNA): TGTGCCTGGAGTTGGAGAAGGCGGATTGAAGCTTTCTTT.